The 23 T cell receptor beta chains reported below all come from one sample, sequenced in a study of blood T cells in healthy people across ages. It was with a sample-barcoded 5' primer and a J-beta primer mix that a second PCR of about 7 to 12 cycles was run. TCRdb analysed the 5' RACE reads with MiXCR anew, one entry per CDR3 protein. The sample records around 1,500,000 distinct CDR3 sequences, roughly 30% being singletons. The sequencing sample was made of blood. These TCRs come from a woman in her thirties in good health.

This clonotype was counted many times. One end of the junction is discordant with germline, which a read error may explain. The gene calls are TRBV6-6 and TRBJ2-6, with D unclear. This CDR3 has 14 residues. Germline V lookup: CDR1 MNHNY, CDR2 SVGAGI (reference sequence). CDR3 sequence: CASSSSSEANVLTF. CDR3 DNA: TGTGCCAGCAGTTCCTCCTCTGAGGCCAACGTCCTGACTTTC.

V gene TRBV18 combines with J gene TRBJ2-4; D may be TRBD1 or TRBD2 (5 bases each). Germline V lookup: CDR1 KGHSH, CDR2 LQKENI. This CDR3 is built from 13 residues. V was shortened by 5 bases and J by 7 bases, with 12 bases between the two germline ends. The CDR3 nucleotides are TGTGCCAGCTCATCTCAGGGAGATAACATTCAGTACTTC. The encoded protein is CASSSQGDNIQYF. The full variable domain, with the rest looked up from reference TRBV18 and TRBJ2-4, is NAGVMQNPRHLVRRRGQEARLRCSPMKGHSHVYWYRQLPEEGLKFMVYLQKENIIDESGMPKERFSAEFPKEGPSILRIQQVVRGDSAAYFCASSSQGDNIQYFGAGTRLSVL.

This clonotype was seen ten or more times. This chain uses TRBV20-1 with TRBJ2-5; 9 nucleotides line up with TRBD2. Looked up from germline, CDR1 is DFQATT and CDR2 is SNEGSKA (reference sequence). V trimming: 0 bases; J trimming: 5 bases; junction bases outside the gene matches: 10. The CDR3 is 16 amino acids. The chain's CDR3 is CSARDLGGGALETQYF. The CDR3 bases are TGCAGTGCTAGAGATCTAGGCGGGGGGGCCTTGGAGACCCAGTACTTC.

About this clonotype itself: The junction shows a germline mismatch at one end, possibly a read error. The CDR3 region has the DNA TGTGCCAGTAGTATAGATCCTTCGGGGCCGGGACTCTACAATGAGCAGGTCTTC. Encoded protein: CASSIDPSGPGLYNEQVF. The chain carries TRBV19 and TRBJ2-1; TRBD2 might be the D (6 bases). The CDR3 covers 18 residues. Per germline, CDR1 LNHDA and CDR2 SQIVND (reference sequence). Full variable domain (outside the CDR3, taken from reference TRBV19 and TRBJ2-1): DGGITQSPKYLFRKEGQNVTLSCEQNLNHDAMYWYRQDPGQGLRLIYYSQIVNDFQKGDIAEGYSVSREKKESFPLTVTSAQKNPTAFYLCASSIDPSGPGLYNEQVFGPGTRLTVL.

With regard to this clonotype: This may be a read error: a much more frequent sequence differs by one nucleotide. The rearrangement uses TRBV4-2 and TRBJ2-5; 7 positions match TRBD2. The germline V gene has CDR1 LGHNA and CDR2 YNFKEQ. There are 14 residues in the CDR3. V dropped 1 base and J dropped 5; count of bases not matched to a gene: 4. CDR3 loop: CASSQGTSGETQYF. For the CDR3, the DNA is TGTGCCAGCAGCCAAGGGACTAGTGGGGAGACCCAGTACTTC.

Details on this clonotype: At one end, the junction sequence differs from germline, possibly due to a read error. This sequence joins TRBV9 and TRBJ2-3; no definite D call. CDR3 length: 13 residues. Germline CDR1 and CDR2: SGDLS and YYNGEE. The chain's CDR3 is CSSSVGHGDTQYF. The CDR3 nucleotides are TGTTCCAGCAGCGTAGGTCACGGCGATACGCAGTATTTT.

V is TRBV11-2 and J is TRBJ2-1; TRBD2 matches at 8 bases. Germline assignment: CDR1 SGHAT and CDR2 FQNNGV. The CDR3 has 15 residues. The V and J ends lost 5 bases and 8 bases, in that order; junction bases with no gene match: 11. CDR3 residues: CASSLGRGGLDEQFF. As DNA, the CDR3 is TGTGCCAGCAGCCTAGGACGGGGGGGCCTCGATGAGCAGTTCTTC. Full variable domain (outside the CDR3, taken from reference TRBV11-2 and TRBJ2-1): EAGVAQSPRYKIIEKRQSVAFWCNPISGHATLYWYQQILGQGPKLLIQFQNNGVVDDSQLPKDRFSAERLKGVDSTLKIQPAKLEDSAVYLCASSLGRGGLDEQFFGPGTRLTVL.

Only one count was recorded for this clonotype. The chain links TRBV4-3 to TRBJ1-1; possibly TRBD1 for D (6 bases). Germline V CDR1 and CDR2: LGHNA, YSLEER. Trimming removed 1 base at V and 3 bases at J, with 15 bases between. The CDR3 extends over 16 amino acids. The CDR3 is CASSQGAGTGYTEAFF. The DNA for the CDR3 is TGCGCCAGCAGCCAAGGAGCAGGAACAGGGTACACTGAAGCTTTCTTT.

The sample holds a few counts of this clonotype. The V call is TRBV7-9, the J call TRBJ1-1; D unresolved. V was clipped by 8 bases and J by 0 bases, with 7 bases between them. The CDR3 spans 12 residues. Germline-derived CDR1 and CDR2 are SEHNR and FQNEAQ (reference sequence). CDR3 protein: CASAKLNTEAFF. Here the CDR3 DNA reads TGTGCCAGCGCAAAGTTGAACACTGAAGCTTTCTTT. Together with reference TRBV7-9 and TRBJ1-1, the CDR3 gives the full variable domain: DTGVSQNPRHKITKRGQNVTFRCDPISEHNRLYWYRQTLGQGPEFLTYFQNEAQLEKSRLLSDRFSAERPKGSFSTLEIQRTEQGDSAMYLCASAKLNTEAFFGQGTRLTVV.

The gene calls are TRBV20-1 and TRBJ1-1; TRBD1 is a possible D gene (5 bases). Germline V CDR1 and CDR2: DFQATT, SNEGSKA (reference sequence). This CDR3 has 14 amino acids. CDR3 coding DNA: TGCAGGGGGGTTAGGGAGAGGTTGAACACTGAAGCTTTCTTT. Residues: CRGVRERLNTEAFF.

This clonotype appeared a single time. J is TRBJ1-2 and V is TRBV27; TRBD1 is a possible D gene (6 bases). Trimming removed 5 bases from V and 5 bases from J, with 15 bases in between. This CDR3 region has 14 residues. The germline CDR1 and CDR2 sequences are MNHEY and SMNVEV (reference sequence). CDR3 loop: CASSPRGAHYGYTF. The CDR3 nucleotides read TGTGCCAGCAGTCCACGGGGGGCGCATTATGGCTACACCTTC.

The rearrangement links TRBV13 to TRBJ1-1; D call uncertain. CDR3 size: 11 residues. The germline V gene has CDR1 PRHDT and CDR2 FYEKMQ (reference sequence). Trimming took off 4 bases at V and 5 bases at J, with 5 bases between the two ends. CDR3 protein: CASSSQTEAFF. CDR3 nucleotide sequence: TGTGCCAGCAGCTCCCAGACTGAAGCTTTCTTT.

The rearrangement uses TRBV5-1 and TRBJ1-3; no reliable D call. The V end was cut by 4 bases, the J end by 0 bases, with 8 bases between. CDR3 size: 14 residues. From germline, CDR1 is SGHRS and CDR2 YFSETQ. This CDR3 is CASSEDGSGNTIYF. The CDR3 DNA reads TGCGCCAGCAGCGAGGACGGCTCTGGAAACACCATATATTTT.

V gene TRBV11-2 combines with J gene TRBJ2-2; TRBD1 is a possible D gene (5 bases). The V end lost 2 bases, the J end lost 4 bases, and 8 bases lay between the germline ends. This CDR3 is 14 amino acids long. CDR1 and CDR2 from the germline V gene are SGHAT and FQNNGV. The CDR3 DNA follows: TGTGCCAGCAGCTTAAGGGGTATCACCGGGGAGCTGTTTTTT. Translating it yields CASSLRGITGELFF.

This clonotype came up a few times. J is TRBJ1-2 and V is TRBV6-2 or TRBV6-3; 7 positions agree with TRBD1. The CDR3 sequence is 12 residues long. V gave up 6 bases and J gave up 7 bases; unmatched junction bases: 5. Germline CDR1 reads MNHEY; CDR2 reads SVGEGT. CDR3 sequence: CASSQRTGGYTF. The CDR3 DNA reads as TGTGCCAGCAGCCAGAGGACAGGTGGCTACACCTTC.

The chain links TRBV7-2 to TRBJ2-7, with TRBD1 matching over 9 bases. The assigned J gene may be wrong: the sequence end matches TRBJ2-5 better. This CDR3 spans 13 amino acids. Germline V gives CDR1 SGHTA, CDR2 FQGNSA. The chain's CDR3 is CASSTGQGKTQYF. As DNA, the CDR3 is TGTGCCAGCAGTACCGGACAGGGGAAGACCCAGTACTTC.

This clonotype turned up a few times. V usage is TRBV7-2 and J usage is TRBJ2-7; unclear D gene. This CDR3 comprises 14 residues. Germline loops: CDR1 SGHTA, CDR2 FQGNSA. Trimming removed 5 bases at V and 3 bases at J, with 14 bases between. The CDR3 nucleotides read TGTGCCAGCAGCGTTGACAAAGGCTTCTACGAGCAGTACTTC. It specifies CASSVDKGFYEQYF.

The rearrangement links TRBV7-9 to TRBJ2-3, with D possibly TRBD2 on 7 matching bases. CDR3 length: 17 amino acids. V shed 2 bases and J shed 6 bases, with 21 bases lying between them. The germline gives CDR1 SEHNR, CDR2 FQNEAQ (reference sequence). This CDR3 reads CASSLSGWGGAEDTQYF. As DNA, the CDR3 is TGTGCCAGCAGCTTATCGGGATGGGGGGGCGCAGAGGATACGCAGTATTTT. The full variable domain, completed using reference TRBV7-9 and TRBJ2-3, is DTGVSQNPRHKITKRGQNVTFRCDPISEHNRLYWYRQTLGQGPEFLTYFQNEAQLEKSRLLSDRFSAERPKGSFSTLEIQRTEQGDSAMYLCASSLSGWGGAEDTQYFGPGTRLTVL.

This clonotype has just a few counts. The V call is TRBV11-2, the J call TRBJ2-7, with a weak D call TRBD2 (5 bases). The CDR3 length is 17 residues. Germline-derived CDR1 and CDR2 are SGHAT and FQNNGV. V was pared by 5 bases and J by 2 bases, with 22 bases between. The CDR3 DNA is TGTGCCAGCAGCAAAGCCGGGATTACCTCTAAGCCCTACGAGCAGTACTTC. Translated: CASSKAGITSKPYEQYF.

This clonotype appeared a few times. The chain's CDR3 is CASSYSAGRGEETQYF. The CDR3 DNA reads as TGTGCCAGCAGTTACTCGGCCGGGCGGGGTGAAGAGACCCAGTACTTC. The rearrangement uses TRBV6-2 or TRBV6-3 and TRBJ2-5, with D possibly being TRBD2 (6 bases). Per the germline V gene, CDR1 is MNHEY and CDR2 is SVGEGT. Trimming left V 0 bases short and J 3 bases short, with 14 bases between. The CDR3 runs 16 residues.

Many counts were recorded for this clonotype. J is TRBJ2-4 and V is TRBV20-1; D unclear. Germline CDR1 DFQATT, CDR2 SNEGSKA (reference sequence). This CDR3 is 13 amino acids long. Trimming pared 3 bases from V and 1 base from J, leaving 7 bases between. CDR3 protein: CSASNQAKNIQYF. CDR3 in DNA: TGCAGTGCTAGCAACCAGGCCAAAAACATTCAGTACTTC.

CDR3 DNA: TGCAGTGCTAGAGCGAAACGGGAACGAGACACAGATACGCAGTATTTT. Residues: CSARAKRERDTDTQYF. The genes are TRBV20-1 and TRBJ2-3; a possible D gene is TRBD2 (5 bases). Trimming removed 1 base from V and 2 bases from J, with 16 bases in between. CDR1 is DFQATT, CDR2 SNEGSKA, per germline (reference sequence). The CDR3 runs 16 residues.

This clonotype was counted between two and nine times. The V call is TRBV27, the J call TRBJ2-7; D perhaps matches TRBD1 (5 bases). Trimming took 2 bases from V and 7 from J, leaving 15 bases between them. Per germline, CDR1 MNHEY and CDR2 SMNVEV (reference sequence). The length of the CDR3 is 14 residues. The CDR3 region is CASSLRQNPREQYF. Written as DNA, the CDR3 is TGTGCCAGCAGTTTAAGACAGAACCCTCGGGAGCAGTACTTC.